These T cell receptor beta chains were read from a single sample in a study of blood T cell repertoires in COVID-19. Clones were read by immunoSEQ multiplex PCR, and TCRdb kept only the in-frame ones, dropping some. The sample carries approximately 150,000 clones, 84% recorded once. The source material was peripheral blood. The origin of the receptors is a man aged 65-85 years with acute or convalescent COVID-19. The CDR3 runs from the conserved cysteine through the conserved F or W. A D gene is named only where the DNA matches it firmly. For some rows the clone size is stated as once, few or many, or as a class when expanded; others skip it.

>TRBJ2-1|TRBV9|TRBD2|-
CASTPPRLAGIYEQFF
TGTGCCAGCACCCCCCCCCGGCTAGCGGGCATTTATGAGCAGTTCTTC
>TRBJ1-5|TRBV30|TRBD1|-
CAWSFGQVVGIAQPQHF
TGTGCCTGGAGTTTCGGACAGGTCGTCGGCATCGCTCAGCCCCAGCATTTT
>TRBJ1-2|TRBV30|-|-
CAWRRWGHYGYTF
TGTGCCTGGAGGAGATGGGGGCACTATGGCTACACCTTC
>TRBJ1-5|TRBV19|-|-
CASSIDRANQPQHF
TGTGCCAGTAGTATAGACAGGGCCAATCAGCCCCAGCATTTT
>TRBJ2-7|TRBV5-8|-|many
CASSLQDSYEQYF
TGTGCCAGCAGCTTGCAGGATTCCTACGAGCAGTACTTC
>TRBJ2-5|TRBV7-3|TRBD1|-
CASSPQTGQQETQYF
TGTGCCAGCAGCCCTCAGACAGGGCAGCAAGAGACCCAGTACTTC
>TRBJ2-4|TRBV28|TRBD2|-
CASRPSAGGEYIQYF
TGTGCCAGCAGACCTAGCGCGGGGGGCGAATACATTCAGTACTTC
>TRBJ2-7|TRBV2|TRBD1|-
CASSGDRLSYEQYF
TGTGCCAGCAGTGGGGACAGGTTATCCTACGAGCAGTACTTC
>TRBJ2-1|TRBV28|TRBD2|-
CASLVSGGVYNEQFF
TGTGCCAGCTTAGTTAGCGGGGGGGTATACAATGAGCAGTTCTTC
>TRBJ1-1|TRBV6-1|-|-
CASSDRGLNTEAFF
TGTGCCAGCAGTGACCGAGGACTAAACACTGAAGCTTTCTTT
>TRBJ2-3|TRBV2|-|-
CASKEAQSTDTQYF
TGTGCCAGCAAGGAGGCACAGAGCACAGATACGCAGTATTTT
>TRBJ2-3|TRBV27|TRBD2|-
CASSSPGLGFAQYF
TGTGCCAGCAGTTCACCGGGACTAGGGTTCGCGCAGTATTTT
>TRBJ1-3|TRBV5-4|-|-
CASSLGAPRSGNTIYF
TGTGCCAGCAGCTTGGGGGCTCCCCGCTCTGGAAACACCATATATTTT
>TRBJ1-5|TRBV9|-|-
CASSPTGNQPQHF
TGTGCCAGCAGCCCCACGGGCAATCAGCCCCAGCATTTT
>TRBJ1-2|TRBV12-3/TRBV12-4|TRBD1|many
CASSLGQGYGYTF
TGTGCCAGCAGTTTAGGACAGGGGTATGGCTACACCTTC
>TRBJ2-7|TRBV6-6|-|once
CASSWRQNYEQYF
TGTGCCAGCAGTTGGCGGCAGAACTACGAGCAGTACTTC
>TRBJ2-7|TRBV11-3|-|-
CASSLAQGREQYF
TGTGCCAGCAGCTTAGCTCAGGGGCGGGAGCAGTACTTC
>TRBJ2-5|TRBV14|TRBD2|-
CASSQASGFSMETQYF
TGTGCCAGCAGCCAGGCTAGCGGCTTCTCGATGGAGACCCAGTACTTC
>TRBJ1-5|TRBV27|-|once
CASSLWAGSNQPQHF
TGTGCCAGCAGTTTATGGGCGGGAAGCAATCAGCCCCAGCATTTT
>TRBJ2-1|TRBV11-2|TRBD2|-
CASSLPAGVPYNEQFF
TGTGCCAGCAGCCTCCCAGCGGGAGTACCCTACAATGAGCAGTTCTTC
>TRBJ2-2|TRBV7-8|TRBD2|-
CASSLALAGNTGELFF
TGTGCCAGCAGCTTAGCTCTAGCGGGGAACACCGGGGAGCTGTTTTTT
>TRBJ2-2|TRBV5-6|TRBD2|-
CASRRLAGTGELFF
TGTGCCAGCCGCAGACTAGCGGGCACCGGGGAGCTGTTTTTT
>TRBJ2-3|TRBV19|TRBD1|-
CASSPGQGIRDTQYF
TGTGCCAGTAGCCCGGGACAGGGGATTCGGGATACGCAGTATTTT
>TRBJ1-3|TRBV2|-|few
CASSEPRASGNTIYF
TGTGCCAGCAGTGAACCGAGGGCGTCAGGAAACACCATATATTTT
>TRBJ2-1|TRBV5-1|-|-
CASSLGLSSYNEQFF
TGCGCCAGCAGCTTGGGCCTAAGCTCCTACAATGAGCAGTTCTTC
>TRBJ1-5|TRBV6-5|-|-
CASSYSKAASNQPQHF
TGTGCCAGCAGTTACTCGAAGGCGGCTAGCAATCAGCCCCAGCATTTT
>TRBJ1-1|TRBV29-1|-|-
CSVEEARATEAFF
TGCAGCGTTGAAGAGGCCAGGGCGACTGAAGCTTTCTTT
>TRBJ2-3|TRBV19|-|-
CASTPTGKDTQYF
TGTGCAAGTACCCCCACCGGTAAAGATACGCAGTATTTT
>TRBJ2-3|TRBV28|-|-
CASSFGGLSTDTQYF
TGTGCCAGCAGTTTTGGAGGCCTCAGCACAGATACGCAGTATTTT
>TRBJ1-2|TRBV3-1/TRBV3-2|-|-
CASSQSEIYGYTF
TGTGCCAGCAGCCAATCAGAAATCTATGGCTACACCTTC
>TRBJ1-4|TRBV7-2|TRBD1|-
CASNHGTGGEKLFF
TGTGCCAGCAACCACGGGACAGGGGGTGAAAAACTGTTTTTT
>TRBJ1-3|TRBV5-1|TRBD1|-
CASSGQGDGNTIYF
TGCGCCAGCAGCGGACAGGGGGACGGAAACACCATATATTTT
>TRBJ2-2|TRBV25-1|-|-
CASSESPDSYTGELFF
TGTGCCAGCAGTGAAAGTCCCGACAGCTACACCGGGGAGCTGTTTTTT
>TRBJ1-6|TRBV5-4|-|-
CASSVGRPGESPLHF
TGTGCCAGCAGCGTGGGACGGCCCGGGGAATCACCCCTCCACTTT
>TRBJ1-6|TRBV7-3|-|-
CASSLKLGGGSPLHF
TGTGCCAGCAGCTTAAAACTCGGGGGTGGGTCACCCCTCCACTTT
>TRBJ1-6|TRBV5-1|TRBD1|-
CASRDRTNPNSPLHF
TGCGCCAGCAGGGACAGGACTAACCCTAATTCACCCCTCCACTTT
>TRBJ2-1|TRBV3-1/TRBV3-2|-|-
CASSQTSSGLNEQFF
TGTGCCAGCAGCCAAACCAGCTCAGGGCTGAATGAGCAGTTCTTC